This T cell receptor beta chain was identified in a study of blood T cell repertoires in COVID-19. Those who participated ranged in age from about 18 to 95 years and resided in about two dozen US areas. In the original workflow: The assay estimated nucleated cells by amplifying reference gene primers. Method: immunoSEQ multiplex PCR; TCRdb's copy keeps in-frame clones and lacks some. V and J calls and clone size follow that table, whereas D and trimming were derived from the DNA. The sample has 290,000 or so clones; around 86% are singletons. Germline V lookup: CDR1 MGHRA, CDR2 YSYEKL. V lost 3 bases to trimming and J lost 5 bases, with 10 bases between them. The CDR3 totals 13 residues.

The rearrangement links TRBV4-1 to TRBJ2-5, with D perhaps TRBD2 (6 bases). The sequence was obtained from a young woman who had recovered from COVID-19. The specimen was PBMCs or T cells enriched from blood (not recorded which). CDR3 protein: CASSQTRLETQYF. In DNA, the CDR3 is TGCGCCAGCAGCCAGACTAGGTTGGAGACCCAGTACTTC.